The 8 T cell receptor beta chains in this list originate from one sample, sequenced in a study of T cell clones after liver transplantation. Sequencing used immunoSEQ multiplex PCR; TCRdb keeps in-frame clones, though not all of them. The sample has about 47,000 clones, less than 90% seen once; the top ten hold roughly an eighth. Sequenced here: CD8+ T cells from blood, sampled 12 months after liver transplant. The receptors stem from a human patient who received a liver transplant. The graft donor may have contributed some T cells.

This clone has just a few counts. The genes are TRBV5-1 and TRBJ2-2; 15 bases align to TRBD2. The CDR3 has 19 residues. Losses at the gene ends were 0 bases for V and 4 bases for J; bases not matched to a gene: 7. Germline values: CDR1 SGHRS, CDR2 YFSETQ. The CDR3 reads CASSLAGLAGGPVTGELFF. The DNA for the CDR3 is TGCGCCAGCAGCTTGGCCGGACTAGCGGGAGGGCCTGTCACCGGGGAGCTGTTTTTT.

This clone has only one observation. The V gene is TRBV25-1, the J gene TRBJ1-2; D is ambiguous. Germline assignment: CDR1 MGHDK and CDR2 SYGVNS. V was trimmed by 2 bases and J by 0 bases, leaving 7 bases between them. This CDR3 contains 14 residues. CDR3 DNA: TGTGCCAGCAGTGAACCCGGAGCTAACTATGGCTACACCTTC. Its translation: CASSEPGANYGYTF.

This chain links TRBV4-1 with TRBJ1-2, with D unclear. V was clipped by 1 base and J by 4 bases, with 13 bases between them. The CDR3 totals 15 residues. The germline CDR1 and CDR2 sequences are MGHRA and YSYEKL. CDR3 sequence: CASSQVKGVFYGYTF. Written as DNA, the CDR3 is TGCGCCAGCAGCCAAGTGAAGGGTGTGTTCTATGGCTACACCTTC.

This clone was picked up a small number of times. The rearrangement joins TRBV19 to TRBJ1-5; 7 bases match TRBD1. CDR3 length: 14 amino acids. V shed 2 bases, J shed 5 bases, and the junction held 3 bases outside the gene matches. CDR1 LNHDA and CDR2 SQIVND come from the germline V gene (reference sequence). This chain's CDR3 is CASSIRGLDQPQHF. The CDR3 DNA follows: TGTGCCAGTAGTATAAGGGGGCTCGATCAGCCCCAGCATTTT.

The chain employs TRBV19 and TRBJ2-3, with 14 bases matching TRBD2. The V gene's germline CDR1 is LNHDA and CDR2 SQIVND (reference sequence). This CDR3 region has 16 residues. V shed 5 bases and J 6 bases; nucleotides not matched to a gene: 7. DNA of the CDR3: TGTGCCAGTAGTCCGACTAGCGGGAGGGCCCCGGATACGCAGTATTTT. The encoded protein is CASSPTSGRAPDTQYF. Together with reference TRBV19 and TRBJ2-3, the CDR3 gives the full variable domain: DGGITQSPKYLFRKEGQNVTLSCEQNLNHDAMYWYRQDPGQGLRLIYYSQIVNDFQKGDIAEGYSVSREKKESFPLTVTSAQKNPTAFYLCASSPTSGRAPDTQYFGPGTRLTVL.

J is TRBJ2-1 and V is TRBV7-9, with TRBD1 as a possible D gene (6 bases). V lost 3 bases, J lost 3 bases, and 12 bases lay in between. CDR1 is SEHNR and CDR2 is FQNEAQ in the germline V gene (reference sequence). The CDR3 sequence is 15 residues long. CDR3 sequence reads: CASSFRGEYYNEQFF. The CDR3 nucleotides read TGTGCCAGCAGCTTCAGGGGAGAATACTACAATGAGCAGTTCTTC.

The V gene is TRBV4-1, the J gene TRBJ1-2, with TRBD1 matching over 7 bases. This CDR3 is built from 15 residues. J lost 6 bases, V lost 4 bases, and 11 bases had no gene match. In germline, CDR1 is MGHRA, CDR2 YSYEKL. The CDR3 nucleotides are TGCGCCAGCAGCCGAACAACAGGGGATCGGAATGGCTACACCTTC. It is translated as CASSRTTGDRNGYTF.

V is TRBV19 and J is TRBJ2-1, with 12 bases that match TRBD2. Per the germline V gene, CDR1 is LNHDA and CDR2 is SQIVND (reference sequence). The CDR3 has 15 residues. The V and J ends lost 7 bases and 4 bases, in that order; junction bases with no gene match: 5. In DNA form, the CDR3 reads TGTGCCAGTACCCCCCTAGCGGGAGGGTACAATGAGCAGTTCTTC. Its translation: CASTPLAGGYNEQFF. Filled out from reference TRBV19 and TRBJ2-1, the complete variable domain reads DGGITQSPKYLFRKEGQNVTLSCEQNLNHDAMYWYRQDPGQGLRLIYYSQIVNDFQKGDIAEGYSVSREKKESFPLTVTSAQKNPTAFYLCASTPLAGGYNEQFFGPGTRLTVL.